A single sample is the source of the 30 T cell receptor beta chains below, sequenced in a study of regulatory T cells in long-lasting Graves disease. To make TCR beta libraries, researchers used iRepertoire HTBI primers and Arm-PCR of CDR3 regions. TCRdb itself ran the multiplex PCR reads through MiXCR, one entry per CDR3 protein. The table lists approximately 250,000 distinct CDR3 sequences, about 16% of them singletons. Noted time point: newly diagnosed GD, antithyroid drugs for less than 3 months. Extracted PBMC RNA gave rise to the TCR library. The sequenced sample was peripheral blood mononuclear cells (PBMCs), obtained at new diagnosis, from a patient treated with antithyroid drugs. The receptors were gathered from a female donor with Graves disease.

Turning to this clonotype: A read error is the likely source, as a far larger clone sits one nucleotide away. The chain links TRBV24-1 to TRBJ2-1; TRBD2 aligns across 14 bases. The assigned J gene may be wrong: the sequence end matches TRBJ2-5 better. Germline CDR1 reads KGHDR; CDR2 reads SFDVKD. The CDR3 consists of 16 residues. The CDR3 DNA sequence: TGTGCCACCAGTGACGGACTAGCGGGAGGTGTAGAGGCCCAGTACTTC. Amino acid sequence: CATSDGLAGGVEAQYF.

This clonotype was observed many times. The chain combines TRBV7-9 with TRBJ2-7; 7 nucleotides agree with TRBD2. Looked up from germline, CDR1 is SEHNR and CDR2 is FQNEAQ (reference sequence). V was pared by 5 bases and J by 3 bases, with 4 bases of the junction left unmatched. The CDR3 is 13 amino acids. The CDR3 is CASSHTSDYEQYF. In nucleotides, the CDR3 is TGTGCCAGCAGCCATACTAGCGACTACGAGCAGTACTTC.

A note on this clonotype: This likely came from a read error, as a far larger clone is one base away. The chain joins TRBV6-1 to TRBJ1-6, with D uncertain. The CDR3 is 13 amino acids. With 8 bases removed from V and 9 bases from J, the gap between germline ends came to 14 bases. In germline, CDR1 is MNHNS, CDR2 SASEGT. The CDR3 DNA reads as TGTGCCAGCCGGCGGGAGGGCGGTTCACCCCTCCACTTT. Its protein product is CASRREGGSPLHF.

This chain uses TRBV4-2 with TRBJ2-7, with D maybe TRBD1 (6 bases). The V end lost 4 bases, the J end lost 7 bases, and 20 bases lay between the germline ends. This CDR3 spans 15 amino acids. Per the germline V gene, CDR1 is LGHNA and CDR2 is YNFKEQ. CDR3 sequence (DNA): TGTGCCAGCAGCCCGGACAGTTCCCCGGCGTGGGAGCAGTACTTC. It yields the protein CASSPDSSPAWEQYF.

This chain connects TRBV12-3 or TRBV12-4 to TRBJ1-2; unclear D gene. The CDR3 totals 14 residues. V lost 5 bases to trimming and J lost 5 bases, with 15 bases between them. CDR3 bases: TGTGCCAGCAGTGGCACAACAGAGAGATATGGCTACACCTTC. It is translated as CASSGTTERYGYTF.

This clonotype appeared many times. The chain recombines TRBV7-2 with TRBJ1-1; D remains unclear. Germline values: CDR1 SGHTA, CDR2 FQGNSA. V gave up 4 bases and J gave up 7 bases, with 13 bases separating them. CDR3 size: 13 residues. CDR3 region: CASSSGGIIEAFF. The CDR3 region has the DNA TGTGCCAGCAGCTCTGGAGGGATCATTGAAGCTTTCTTT.

A remark on this clonotype: A much larger clone differs from this one at a single base, so this may be a read error. V and J are TRBV24-1 and TRBJ2-3; TRBD1 agrees at 9 bases. This CDR3 spans 16 amino acids. CDR1 KGHDR and CDR2 SFDVKD come from the germline V gene. CDR3 sequence: CATTDWEDRGLDTQYF. CDR3 sequence (DNA): TGTGCCACCACTGATTGGGAGGACAGGGGACTGGATACGCAGTATTTT.

This clonotype was seen many times. J is TRBJ1-1 and V is TRBV7-9; D is uncertain. The length of the CDR3 is 12 residues. V gave up 2 bases and J gave up 6 bases, with 7 bases separating them. Germline lookup yields CDR1 SEHNR and CDR2 FQNEAQ (reference sequence). Here the CDR3 reads CASSLSLAEAFF. CDR3 DNA sequence: TGTGCCAGCAGCTTATCGTTAGCTGAAGCTTTCTTT. The full variable domain, rest sourced from reference TRBV7-9 and TRBJ1-1, is DTGVSQNPRHKITKRGQNVTFRCDPISEHNRLYWYRQTLGQGPEFLTYFQNEAQLEKSRLLSDRFSAERPKGSFSTLEIQRTEQGDSAMYLCASSLSLAEAFFGQGTRLTVV.

This clonotype showed up just once. V usage is TRBV19 and J usage is TRBJ2-1; D remains ambiguous. Germline assignment: CDR1 LNHDA and CDR2 SQIVND (reference sequence). The V and J ends lost 3 bases and 8 bases respectively, with 8 bases between them. This CDR3 spans 12 amino acids. The CDR3: CASSIGMHEQFF. Written as DNA, the CDR3 is TGTGCCAGTAGTATTGGGATGCATGAGCAGTTCTTC. The entire variable domain, with the rest obtained from reference TRBV19 and TRBJ2-1, is as follows: DGGITQSPKYLFRKEGQNVTLSCEQNLNHDAMYWYRQDPGQGLRLIYYSQIVNDFQKGDIAEGYSVSREKKESFPLTVTSAQKNPTAFYLCASSIGMHEQFFGPGTRLTVL.

This clonotype was picked up many times. The chain uses TRBV19 and TRBJ2-1; 7 bases align to TRBD2. This CDR3 contains 13 residues. Germline CDR1 is LNHDA and CDR2 is SQIVND (reference sequence). Losses at the gene ends were 7 bases for V and 12 bases for J; bases not matched to a gene: 12. CDR3 sequence (DNA): TGTGCCAGTACCGATCGGGGGAGGGACCGGCAGTTCTTC. It is translated as CASTDRGRDRQFF.

This clonotype was recorded at least ten times. The V gene is TRBV5-5, the J gene TRBJ1-1, with D perhaps matching TRBD1 (5 bases). Germline lookup yields CDR1 SGHKS and CDR2 YYEKEE (reference sequence). The CDR3 length is 15 residues. V was trimmed by 3 bases and J by 0 bases, leaving 12 bases between them. The CDR3 loop reads CASSYIRDLNTEAFF. DNA of the CDR3: TGTGCCAGCAGCTATATCCGGGACCTGAACACTGAAGCTTTCTTT.

The chain employs TRBV7-8 and TRBJ2-4, with D unclear. V was trimmed by 1 base and J by 2 bases, leaving 12 bases between them. CDR3 length: 16 residues. The germline V gene has CDR1 SGHVS and CDR2 FQNEAQ. The CDR3 spells CASSLDVVGSKNIQYF. CDR3 DNA sequence: TGTGCCAGCAGCTTAGATGTTGTGGGGTCCAAAAACATTCAGTACTTC. The full variable domain, in which reference TRBV7-8 and TRBJ2-4 provide the parts outside the CDR3, is GAGVSQSPRYKVAKRGQDVALRCDPISGHVSLFWYQQALGQGPEFLTYFQNEAQLDKSGLPSDRFFAERPEGSVSTLKIQRTQQEDSAVYLCASSLDVVGSKNIQYFGAGTRLSVL.

With regard to this clonotype: With a much larger clone just one base away, this may be a read error. This chain connects TRBV20-1 to TRBJ1-2; D uncertain. V was pared by 5 bases and J by 4 bases, with 20 bases between. Looked up from germline, CDR1 is DFQATT and CDR2 is SNEGSKA (reference sequence). The CDR3 has 15 residues. CDR3 in DNA: TGCAGTGCTGGACGAGTCGATGTCTCGGGCTATGGCTACACCTTC. Encoded protein: CSAGRVDVSGYGYTF.

This clonotype has more than one count but fewer than ten. The V and J genes are TRBV14 and TRBJ2-1; D gene uncertain. CDR1 is SGHDN and CDR2 is FVKESK in the germline V gene. V was clipped by 0 bases and J by 7 bases, with 13 bases between them. This CDR3 contains 15 residues. CDR3 region: CASSQEGTVGNEQFF. The DNA of the CDR3 is TGTGCCAGCAGCCAAGAAGGTACAGTTGGGAATGAGCAGTTCTTC. Combining the CDR3 with reference TRBV14 and TRBJ2-1 gives the whole variable domain EAGVTQFPSHSVIEKGQTVTLRCDPISGHDNLYWYRRVMGKEIKFLLHFVKESKQDESGMPNNRFLAERTGGTYSTLKVQPAELEDSGVYFCASSQEGTVGNEQFFGPGTRLTVL.

This clonotype was recorded a few times. The chain links TRBV11-3 to TRBJ2-4, with a weak D call TRBD2 (5 bases). Germline loops: CDR1 SGHNT, CDR2 YENEEA. V was shortened by 1 base and J by 4 bases, with 8 bases between the two germline ends. The CDR3 has 14 amino acids. CDR3 in amino acids: CASSLAGGKNIQYF. CDR3 sequence (DNA): TGTGCCAGCAGCTTAGCCGGCGGGAAAAACATTCAGTACTTC.

This clonotype was seen ten or more times. For the CDR3, the DNA is TGTGCCAGCAGCGGGACTAGCGGGAGGTTCAATGAGCAGTTCTTC. Translated, it gives CASSGTSGRFNEQFF. V usage is TRBV7-3 and J usage is TRBJ2-1; 15 bases are a match to TRBD2. Germline V gives CDR1 SGHTA, CDR2 FQGTGA. CDR3 size: 15 residues. The trim removed 5 bases at V and 6 bases at J, leaving 2 bases unmatched.

This clonotype came up many times. CDR3 in DNA: TGTGCCAGCAGCTTACGTTGGGGCAATGAGCAGTTCTTC. Amino acids: CASSLRWGNEQFF. The chain employs TRBV11-3 and TRBJ2-1; no clear D gene. The germline V gene encodes CDR1 SGHNT and CDR2 YENEEA. V gave up 2 bases and J gave up 6 bases, with 8 bases separating them. The CDR3 runs 13 residues.

This clonotype was observed many times. V gene TRBV18 combines with J gene TRBJ1-2; 8 nucleotides align to TRBD1. The CDR3 has 15 amino acids. CDR1 is KGHSH and CDR2 is LQKENI in the germline V gene. V shed 1 base, J shed 4 bases, and the junction held 5 bases outside the gene matches. The CDR3 here is CASSPRLDRGYGYTF. CDR3 nucleotides: TGTGCCAGCTCACCACGGCTTGACAGGGGCTATGGCTACACCTTC.

This clonotype was seen repeatedly, ten times or more. The chain joins TRBV28 to TRBJ2-1; 11 bases are shared with TRBD1. Germline CDR1 is MDHEN and CDR2 is SYDVKM. The CDR3 runs 16 residues. J lost 7 bases, V lost 6 bases, and 11 bases had no gene match. The CDR3, as DNA: TGTGCCAGCAGCCTCCCCGGGACAGGGGGTTGGAATGAGCAGTTCTTC. It encodes CASSLPGTGGWNEQFF.

The V call is TRBV11-2, the J call TRBJ2-1; no clear D gene. The germline gives CDR1 SGHAT, CDR2 FQNNGV. This CDR3 region has 14 residues. The germline V and J ends were trimmed by 2 bases and 5 bases, with 10 bases remaining between them. The CDR3 region is CASSLRRLDNEQFF. DNA for the CDR3: TGTGCCAGCAGCTTACGGCGATTAGACAATGAGCAGTTCTTC.

Ten or more counts support this clonotype. The V gene is TRBV30, the J gene TRBJ2-1; TRBD2 matches 9 bases. The CDR3 sequence is 13 residues long. J gave up 5 bases and V 4 bases, and 3 bases lay outside the gene matches. From germline, CDR1 is GTSNPN and CDR2 SVGIG (reference sequence). The CDR3 DNA sequence: TGTGCCTGGATCGCGGGAGGGCACAATGAGCAGTTCTTC. Protein: CAWIAGGHNEQFF.

The genes are TRBV7-2 and TRBJ2-1; perhaps TRBD2 as D (5 bases). Germline CDR1 and CDR2: SGHTA and FQGNSA. V dropped 6 bases and J dropped 0 bases, with 18 bases sitting between them. There are 17 residues in the CDR3. The CDR3 here is CASSDPSTTSSYNEQFF. CDR3 DNA: TGTGCCAGCAGTGATCCCTCGACTACAAGCTCCTACAATGAGCAGTTCTTC. Full variable domain (remainder filled in from reference TRBV7-2 and TRBJ2-1): GAGVSQSPSNKVTEKGKDVELRCDPISGHTALYWYRQSLGQGLEFLIYFQGNSAPDKSGLPSDRFSAERTGGSVSTLTIQRTQQEDSAVYLCASSDPSTTSSYNEQFFGPGTRLTVL.

About this clonotype: The junction departs from germline at one end; a sequencing error may be responsible. V usage is TRBV20-1 and J usage is TRBJ2-3; 14 nucleotides agree with TRBD2. In germline, CDR1 is DFQATT, CDR2 SNEGSKA (reference sequence). The CDR3 has 16 amino acids. This CDR3 is CSASYGLAGGTDTQCF. The CDR3 nucleotides read TGCAGTGCTAGTTACGGACTAGCGGGAGGCACAGATACGCAGTGTTTT.

This clonotype came up many times. The chain couples TRBV28 to TRBJ1-6, with D maybe TRBD1 (6 bases). Looked up from germline, CDR1 is MDHEN and CDR2 is SYDVKM. The CDR3 has 14 residues. The V and J ends lost 10 bases and 7 bases respectively, with 17 bases between them. The CDR3 nucleotides are TGTGCCACCTTTCCGGACAGCGGGAATTCACCCCTCCACTTT. Its protein is CATFPDSGNSPLHF.

In its sample, this clonotype was seen many times. J is TRBJ2-1 and V is TRBV10-2; D is perhaps TRBD1 or TRBD2 (7 bases each). The CDR3 runs 14 residues. The ends were cut back, 7 bases at V and 8 bases at J, with 18 bases in the middle. Germline V gene lookup returns CDR1 WSHSY and CDR2 SAAADI. The DNA of the CDR3 is TGCGCCAGCAACCAGCAGGGGGGGGGGGATGAGCAGTTCTTC. It is translated as CASNQQGGGDEQFF.

This clonotype was detected many times. The chain employs TRBV7-9 and TRBJ1-2, with a possible D match to TRBD1 (5 bases). The germline V gene encodes CDR1 SEHNR and CDR2 FQNEAQ (reference sequence). The CDR3 has 15 amino acids. Trimming pared 1 base from V and 4 bases from J, leaving 13 bases between. The CDR3 DNA follows: TGTGCCAGCAGCTTAGATCAGGGATCAGGCTATGGCTACACCTTC. It translates to CASSLDQGSGYGYTF.

This clonotype appeared many times. The CDR3: CATSDPGEDEQFF. The CDR3, as DNA: TGTGCCACCAGTGACCCAGGGGAGGATGAGCAGTTCTTC. V and J are TRBV24-1 and TRBJ2-1; D could derive from TRBD1 or TRBD2 (6 bases each). This CDR3 comprises 13 residues. Germline-derived CDR1 and CDR2 are KGHDR and SFDVKD. The ends were cut back, 4 bases at V and 8 bases at J, with 11 bases in the middle.

This clonotype occurred many times. The rearrangement joins TRBV24-1 to TRBJ2-1; no clear D. The germline gives CDR1 KGHDR, CDR2 SFDVKD. The ends were cut back, 2 bases at V and 4 bases at J, with 20 bases in the middle. The CDR3 is 18 amino acids. CDR3 region: CATSDWAPLGPPYNEQFF. The CDR3 DNA follows: TGTGCCACCAGTGATTGGGCCCCCCTCGGGCCACCATACAATGAGCAGTTCTTC.

This clonotype was counted ten times or more. V is TRBV10-3 and J is TRBJ1-1, with 7 bases fitting TRBD1. The germline gives CDR1 ENHRY, CDR2 SYGVKD. Losses at the gene ends were 5 bases for V and 4 bases for J; bases not matched to a gene: 7. This CDR3 is 14 amino acids long. CDR3 coding DNA: TGTGCCATCAGTCATAGACAGGGAATCACTGAAGCTTTCTTT. This encodes CAISHRQGITEAFF.

This clonotype was seen a handful of times. This may stem from a read error, because a much larger clone lies one nucleotide away. The CDR3 does not close with the conserved phenylalanine or tryptophan, likely indicating a read error. The V gene is TRBV30, the J gene TRBJ2-5, with D possibly matching TRBD1 (5 bases). V lost 4 bases and J 5 bases, leaving 11 bases between the germline ends. CDR3 length equals 12 residues. CDR1 is GTSNPN and CDR2 is SVGIG in the germline V gene (reference sequence). The CDR3 DNA follows: TGTGCCTGGACCAGGGCCCGGGAGACCCAGTACCTC. Translated: CAWTRARETQYL.